A single count supports the clone carrying this TCR beta chain. What it recognizes is unknown. Caucasian adults living in Nashville, Tennessee, provided all samples. Sequencing was at deep level. As handled by the study authors: Filtering was not the same, since immunoSEQ gave junction-only sequences without quality scores. Clones were sequenced by immunoSEQ multiplex PCR, and TCRdb holds only the in-frame ones, with some missing. For V, J and clone size, that table is used; D and trimming come from the DNA. The sample contains roughly 300,000 clones, around 87% of which appear only once. There are 14 residues in the CDR3. The germline V and J ends were trimmed by 4 bases and 11 bases, with 18 bases remaining between them. The sample is drawn from a study of shared clonotypes between healthy human individuals. The study, taken as a whole, reports: Clonotype sharing among donors was expected to depend on sequencing depth.

Sequencing input: memory CD8+ T cells sorted from blood. As for subset: CD45RO+ cells pooled with CCR7-negative TemRA cells. The clonotype comes from a man aged 18-30 years in good health. The chain joins TRBV23-1 to TRBJ1-5, with unresolved D. TRBV23-1 is known as an ORF, though its function is uncertain. The CDR3 here is CASSPADPNWAQHF. The CDR3 nucleotides are TGCGCCAGCAGTCCGGCGGACCCTAATTGGGCCCAGCATTTT.